The TCR beta chain under discussion was sequenced for a study of blood T cell repertoires in COVID-19. Between the trimmed V and J ends, which lost 8 bases and 0 bases, there was a span of 10 bases. There are 14 residues in the CDR3. CDR1 and CDR2 from the germline V gene are LNHDA and SQIVND (reference sequence). TCRdb keeps only in-frame clones here, not all; method: immunoSEQ multiplex PCR. The profile shows roughly 100,000 clones, 89% of them singletons. The sequenced sample consisted of peripheral blood. The TCR originated in an older woman with acute or convalescent COVID-19. The J gene is TRBJ1-4, the V gene TRBV19; D possibly corresponds to TRBD1 (5 bases). In DNA, the CDR3 is TGTGCCAGTTCTTCGACAGCAACTAATGAAAAACTGTTTTTT. It translates to CASSSTATNEKLFF.